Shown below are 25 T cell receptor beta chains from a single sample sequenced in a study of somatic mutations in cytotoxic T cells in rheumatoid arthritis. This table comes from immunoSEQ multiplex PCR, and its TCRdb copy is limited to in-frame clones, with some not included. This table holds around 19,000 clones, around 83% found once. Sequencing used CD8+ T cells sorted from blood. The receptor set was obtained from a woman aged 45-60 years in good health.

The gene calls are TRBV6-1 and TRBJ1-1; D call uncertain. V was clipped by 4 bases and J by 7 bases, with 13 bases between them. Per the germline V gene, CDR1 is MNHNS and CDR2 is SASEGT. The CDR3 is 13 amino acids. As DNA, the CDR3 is TGTGCCAGCAGTGGGCTGGACGGACTTGAAGCTTTCTTT. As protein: CASSGLDGLEAFF.

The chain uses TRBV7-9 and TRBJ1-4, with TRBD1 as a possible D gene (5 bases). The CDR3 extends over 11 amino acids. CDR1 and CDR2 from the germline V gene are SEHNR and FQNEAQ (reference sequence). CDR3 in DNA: TGTGGGTGGGGCGATAATGAAAAACTGTTTTTT. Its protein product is CGWGDNEKLFF.

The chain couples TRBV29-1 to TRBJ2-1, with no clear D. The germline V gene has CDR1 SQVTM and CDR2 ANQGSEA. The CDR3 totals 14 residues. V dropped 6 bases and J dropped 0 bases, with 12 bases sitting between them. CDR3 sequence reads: CSVTRQSSYNEQFF. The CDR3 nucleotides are TGCAGCGTGACACGCCAAAGCTCCTACAATGAGCAGTTCTTC.

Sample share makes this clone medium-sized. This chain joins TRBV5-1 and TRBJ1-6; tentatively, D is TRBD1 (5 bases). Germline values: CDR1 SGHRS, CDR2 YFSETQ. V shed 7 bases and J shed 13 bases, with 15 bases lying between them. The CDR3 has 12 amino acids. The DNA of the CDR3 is TGCGCCAGCTCCCGGGAGGGGACGCCCCTCCACTTT. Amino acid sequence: CASSREGTPLHF.

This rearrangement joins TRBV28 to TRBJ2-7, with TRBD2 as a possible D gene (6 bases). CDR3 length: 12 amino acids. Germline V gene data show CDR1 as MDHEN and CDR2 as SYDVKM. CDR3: CASSFSGLAITV. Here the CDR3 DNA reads TGTGCCAGCAGTTTCTCGGGACTTGCCATCACCGTC.

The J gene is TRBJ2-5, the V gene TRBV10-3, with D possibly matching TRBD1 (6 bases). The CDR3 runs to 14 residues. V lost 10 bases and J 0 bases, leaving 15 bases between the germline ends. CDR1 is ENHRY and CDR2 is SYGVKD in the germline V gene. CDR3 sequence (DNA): TGTGCCACCATGGACAGCCGATACCAAGAGACCCAGTACTTC. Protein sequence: CATMDSRYQETQYF.

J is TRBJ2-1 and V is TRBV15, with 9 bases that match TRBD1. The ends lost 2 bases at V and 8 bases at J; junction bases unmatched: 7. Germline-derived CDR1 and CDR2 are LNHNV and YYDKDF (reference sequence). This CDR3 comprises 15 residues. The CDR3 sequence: CATSRNRDRVYEQFF. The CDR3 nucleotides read TGTGCCACCAGCAGAAACCGGGACAGGGTGTATGAGCAGTTCTTC.

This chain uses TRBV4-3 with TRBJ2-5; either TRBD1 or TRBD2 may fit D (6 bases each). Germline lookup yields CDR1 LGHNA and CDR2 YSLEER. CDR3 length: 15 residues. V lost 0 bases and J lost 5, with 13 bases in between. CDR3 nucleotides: TGCGCCAGCAGCCAAGATGGGGGGCCCCGGGAGACCCAGTACTTC. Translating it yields CASSQDGGPRETQYF.

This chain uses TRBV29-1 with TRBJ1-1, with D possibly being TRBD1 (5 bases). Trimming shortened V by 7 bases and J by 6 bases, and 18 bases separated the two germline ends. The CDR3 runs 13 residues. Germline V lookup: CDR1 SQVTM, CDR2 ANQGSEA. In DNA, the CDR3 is TGCAGCGCCACAACCGGGGACCAAGCTGAAGCTTTCTTT. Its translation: CSATTGDQAEAFF.

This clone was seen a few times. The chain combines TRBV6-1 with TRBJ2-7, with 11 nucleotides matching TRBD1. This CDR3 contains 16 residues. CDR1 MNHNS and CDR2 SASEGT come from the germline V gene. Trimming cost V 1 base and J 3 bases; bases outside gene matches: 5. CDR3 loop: CASSEETGTGGYEQYV. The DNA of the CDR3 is TGTGCCAGCAGTGAAGAGACCGGGACAGGGGGCTACGAGCAGTACGTC.

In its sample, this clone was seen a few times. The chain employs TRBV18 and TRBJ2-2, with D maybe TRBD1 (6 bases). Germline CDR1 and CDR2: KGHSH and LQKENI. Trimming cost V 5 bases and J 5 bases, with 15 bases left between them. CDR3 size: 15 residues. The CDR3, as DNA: TGTGCCAGCTCATGGGGACATCACCTTACCGGGGAGCTGTTTTTT. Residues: CASSWGHHLTGELFF.

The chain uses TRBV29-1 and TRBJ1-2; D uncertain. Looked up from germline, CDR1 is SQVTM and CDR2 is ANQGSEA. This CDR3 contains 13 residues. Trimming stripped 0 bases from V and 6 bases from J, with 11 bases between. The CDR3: CSVEDGVLDGYTF. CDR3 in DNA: TGCAGCGTTGAAGATGGGGTTCTCGATGGCTACACCTTC. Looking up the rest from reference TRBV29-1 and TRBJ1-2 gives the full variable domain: SAVISQKPSRDICQRGTSLTIQCQVDSQVTMMFWYRQQPGQSLTLIATANQGSEATYESGFVIDKFPISRPNLTFSTLTVSNMSPEDSSIYLCSVEDGVLDGYTFGSGTRLTVV.

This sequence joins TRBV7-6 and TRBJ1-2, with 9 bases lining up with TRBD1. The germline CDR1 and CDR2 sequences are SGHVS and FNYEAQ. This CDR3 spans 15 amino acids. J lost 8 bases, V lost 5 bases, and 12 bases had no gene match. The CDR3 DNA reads TGTGCCAGCAGCGGGAGCGTACAGGGGGCGCCAGGCTACACCTTC. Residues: CASSGSVQGAPGYTF.

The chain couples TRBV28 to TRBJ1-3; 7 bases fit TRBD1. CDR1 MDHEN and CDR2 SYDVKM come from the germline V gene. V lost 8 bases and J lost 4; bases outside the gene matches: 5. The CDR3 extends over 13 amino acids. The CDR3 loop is CASCLQGGNTIYF. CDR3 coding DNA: TGTGCCAGCTGTCTACAGGGGGGAAACACCATATATTTT.

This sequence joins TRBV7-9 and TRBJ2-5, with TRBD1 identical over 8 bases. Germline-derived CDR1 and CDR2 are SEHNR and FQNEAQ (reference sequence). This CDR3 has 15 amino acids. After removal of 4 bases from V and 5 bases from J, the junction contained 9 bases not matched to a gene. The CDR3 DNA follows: TGTGCCAGCAGCTCCCGGACAGGGAATGAGGAGACCCAGTACTTC. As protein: CASSSRTGNEETQYF.

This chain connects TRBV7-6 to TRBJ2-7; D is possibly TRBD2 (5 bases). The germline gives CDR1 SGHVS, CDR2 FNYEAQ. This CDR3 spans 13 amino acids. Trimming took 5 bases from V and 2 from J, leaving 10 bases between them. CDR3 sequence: CASSVGRAYEQYF. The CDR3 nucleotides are TGTGCCAGCAGCGTCGGGCGGGCCTACGAGCAGTACTTC. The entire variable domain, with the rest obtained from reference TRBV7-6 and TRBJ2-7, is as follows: GAGVSQSPRYKVTKRGQDVALRCDPISGHVSLYWYRQALGQGPEFLTYFNYEAQQDKSGLPNDRFSAERPEGSISTLTIQRTEQRDSAMYRCASSVGRAYEQYFGPGTRLTVT.

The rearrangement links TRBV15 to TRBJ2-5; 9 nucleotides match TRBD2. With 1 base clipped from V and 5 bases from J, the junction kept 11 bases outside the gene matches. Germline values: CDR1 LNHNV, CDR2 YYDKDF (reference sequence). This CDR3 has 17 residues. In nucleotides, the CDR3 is TGTGCCACCAGCAGAGGGGGCCCCACTAGCGGGCCGGAGACCCAGTACTTC. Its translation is CATSRGGPTSGPETQYF.

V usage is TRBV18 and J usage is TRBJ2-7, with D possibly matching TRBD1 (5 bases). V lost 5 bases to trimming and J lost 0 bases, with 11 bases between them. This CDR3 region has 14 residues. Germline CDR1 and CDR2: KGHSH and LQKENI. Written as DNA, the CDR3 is TGTGCCAGCTCAATGGGGCCTAGCTCCTACGAGCAGTACGTC. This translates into CASSMGPSSYEQYV.

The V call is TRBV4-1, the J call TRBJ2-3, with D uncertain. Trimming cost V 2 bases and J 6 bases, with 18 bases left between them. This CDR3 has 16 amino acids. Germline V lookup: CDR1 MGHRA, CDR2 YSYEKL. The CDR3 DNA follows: TGCGCCAGCAGCCAAACCCGGACGGTTTTAAGTGATACGCAGTATTTT. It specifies CASSQTRTVLSDTQYF.

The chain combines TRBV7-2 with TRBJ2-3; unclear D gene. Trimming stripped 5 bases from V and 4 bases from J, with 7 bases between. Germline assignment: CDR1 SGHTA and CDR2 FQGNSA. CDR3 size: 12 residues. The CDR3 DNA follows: TGTGCCAGCAGCCTCCTGGCAGATACGCAGTATTTT. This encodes CASSLLADTQYF.

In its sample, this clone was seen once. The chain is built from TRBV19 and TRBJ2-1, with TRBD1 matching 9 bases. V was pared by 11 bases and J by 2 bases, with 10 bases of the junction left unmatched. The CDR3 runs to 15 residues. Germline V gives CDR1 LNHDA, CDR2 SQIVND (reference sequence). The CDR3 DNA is TGTGCCGCACGAGGGACAGGGACAACCTACAATGAGCAGTTCTTC. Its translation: CAARGTGTTYNEQFF.

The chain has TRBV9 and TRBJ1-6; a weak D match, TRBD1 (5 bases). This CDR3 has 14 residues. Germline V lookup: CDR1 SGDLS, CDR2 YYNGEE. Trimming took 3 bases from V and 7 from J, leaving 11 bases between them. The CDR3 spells CASSEGWGNSPLHF. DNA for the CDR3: TGTGCCAGCAGCGAGGGATGGGGCAATTCACCCCTCCACTTT.

The CDR3 DNA reads as TGTGCCAGCAGTGAATCGGGATGGGATGAAAAACTGTTTTTT. This gives the protein CASSESGWDEKLFF. The rearrangement uses TRBV6-1 and TRBJ1-4; D not resolved. The V gene's germline CDR1 is MNHNS and CDR2 SASEGT. V was trimmed by 2 bases and J by 6 bases, leaving 10 bases between them. The CDR3 sequence is 14 residues long.

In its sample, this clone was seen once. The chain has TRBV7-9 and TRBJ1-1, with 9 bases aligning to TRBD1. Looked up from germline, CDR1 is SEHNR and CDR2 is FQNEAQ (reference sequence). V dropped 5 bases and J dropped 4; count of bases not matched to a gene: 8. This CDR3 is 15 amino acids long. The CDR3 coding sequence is TGTGCCAGCAGCCCCCCGGGACAGGGATTCACTGAAGCTTTCTTT. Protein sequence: CASSPPGQGFTEAFF.

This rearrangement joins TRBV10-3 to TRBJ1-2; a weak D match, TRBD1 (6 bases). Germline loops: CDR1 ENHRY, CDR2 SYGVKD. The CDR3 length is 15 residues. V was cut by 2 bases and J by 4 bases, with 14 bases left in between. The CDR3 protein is CAISEPRTAIYGYTF. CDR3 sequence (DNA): TGTGCCATCAGTGAGCCGAGGACAGCGATCTATGGCTACACCTTC.